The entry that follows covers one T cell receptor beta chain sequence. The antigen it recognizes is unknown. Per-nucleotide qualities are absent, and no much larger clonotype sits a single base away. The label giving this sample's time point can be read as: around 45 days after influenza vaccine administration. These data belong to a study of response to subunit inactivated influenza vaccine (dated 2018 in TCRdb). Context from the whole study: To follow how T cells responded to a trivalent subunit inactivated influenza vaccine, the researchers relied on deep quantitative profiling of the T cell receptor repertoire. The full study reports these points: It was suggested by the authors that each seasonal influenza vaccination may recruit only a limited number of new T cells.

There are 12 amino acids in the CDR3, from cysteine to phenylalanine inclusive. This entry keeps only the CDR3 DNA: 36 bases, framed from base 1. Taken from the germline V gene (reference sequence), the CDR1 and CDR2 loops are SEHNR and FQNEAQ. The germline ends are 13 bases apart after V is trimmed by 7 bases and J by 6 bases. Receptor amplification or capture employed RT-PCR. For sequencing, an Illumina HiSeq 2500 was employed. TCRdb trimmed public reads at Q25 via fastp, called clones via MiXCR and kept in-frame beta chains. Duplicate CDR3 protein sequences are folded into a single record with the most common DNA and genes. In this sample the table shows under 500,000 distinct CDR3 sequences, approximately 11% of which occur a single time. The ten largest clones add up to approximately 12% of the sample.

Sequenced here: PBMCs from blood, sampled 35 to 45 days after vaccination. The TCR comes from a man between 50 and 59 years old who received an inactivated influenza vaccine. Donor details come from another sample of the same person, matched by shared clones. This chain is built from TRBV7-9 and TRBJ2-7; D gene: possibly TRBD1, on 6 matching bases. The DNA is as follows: TGTGCCAGCACCTACCCCAGGGGCGAGCAGTACTTC. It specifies CASTYPRGEQYF.